This is a list of T cell receptor beta chains from one sample in a study of T cell responses to AZD1222 COVID-19 vaccine. Sequencing was performed with immunoSEQ multiplex PCR; in TCRdb, only in-frame clones are kept and a portion is missing. In the table there are around 74,000 clones, approximately 90% of which are singletons. The sample in question was peripheral blood, obtained on day 0 of MenACWY control vaccination. These receptor sequences come from an adult in good health. Both conserved end residues are part of each CDR3. D genes are given only for firm matches.

v_call: TRBV6-2/TRBV6-3; d_call: TRBD2; j_call: TRBJ2-1; cdr3_nt: TGTGCCAGCAGTTACCGGCTAGCGGGGGACAATGAGCAGTTCTTC; cdr3_aa: CASSYRLAGDNEQFF
v_call: TRBV28; d_call: -; j_call: TRBJ1-6; cdr3_nt: TGTGCCAGCAGCTCGGACCTCTTTCGGGATAATTCACCCCTCCACTTT; cdr3_aa: CASSSDLFRDNSPLHF
v_call: TRBV28; d_call: TRBD1; j_call: TRBJ1-2; cdr3_nt: TGTGCCAGCAGTTTCTCGGACAGGGTGTCGAGCGGCTACACCTTC; cdr3_aa: CASSFSDRVSSGYTF
v_call: TRBV5-1; d_call: -; j_call: TRBJ2-1; cdr3_nt: TGCGCCAGCAGCTTGGGGGACGATGTCAATGAGCAGTTCTTC; cdr3_aa: CASSLGDDVNEQFF
v_call: TRBV5-4; d_call: -; j_call: TRBJ2-1; cdr3_nt: TGTGCCAGCAGCTTGGACCCCCGGTCTGAGCAGTTCTTC; cdr3_aa: CASSLDPRSEQFF
v_call: TRBV29-1; d_call: -; j_call: TRBJ1-3; cdr3_nt: TGCAGCGTTGAAGATCATACAGGAGCCTCTGGAAACACCATATATTTT; cdr3_aa: CSVEDHTGASGNTIYF
v_call: TRBV25-1; d_call: -; j_call: TRBJ1-4; cdr3_nt: TGTGCCAGCAGTGAGGGTAGTAGGGAAAAACTGTTTTTT; cdr3_aa: CASSEGSREKLFF
v_call: TRBV7-9; d_call: -; j_call: TRBJ1-3; cdr3_nt: TGTGCCAGCAGCTTAACAGGGAGCGATGGAAACACCATATATTTT; cdr3_aa: CASSLTGSDGNTIYF
v_call: TRBV5-1; d_call: -; j_call: TRBJ2-3; cdr3_nt: TGCGCCAGCAGTTCGACTAGCACAGATACGCAGTATTTT; cdr3_aa: CASSSTSTDTQYF
v_call: TRBV28; d_call: -; j_call: TRBJ2-7; cdr3_nt: TGTGCCAGCAGTCCCGGGCTCGAGGTGGCCTACGAGCAGTACTTC; cdr3_aa: CASSPGLEVAYEQYF
v_call: TRBV2; d_call: -; j_call: TRBJ2-7; cdr3_nt: TGTGCCAGCAGATTAGAGTCGTACGAGCAGTACTTC; cdr3_aa: CASRLESYEQYF
v_call: TRBV10-1; d_call: -; j_call: TRBJ2-2; cdr3_nt: TGCGCCAGCAGTGACTCCAACACCGGGGAGCTGTTTTTT; cdr3_aa: CASSDSNTGELFF
v_call: TRBV7-6; d_call: -; j_call: TRBJ1-4; cdr3_nt: TGTGCCAGCGAAGTAGGAGAAAAACTGTTTTTT; cdr3_aa: CASEVGEKLFF
v_call: TRBV6-1; d_call: -; j_call: TRBJ1-4; cdr3_nt: TGTGCCAGCAGTGAACCGCTCGCCTTTAATGAAAAACTGTTTTTT; cdr3_aa: CASSEPLAFNEKLFF
v_call: TRBV10-3; d_call: -; j_call: TRBJ1-4; cdr3_nt: TGTGCCATCAGTGAGTCCCTAGGGGTTACTAATGAAAAACTGTTTTTT; cdr3_aa: CAISESLGVTNEKLFF
v_call: TRBV19; d_call: TRBD1; j_call: TRBJ2-3; cdr3_nt: TGTGCCAGCAGCCCGGGACAGGGTACAGATACGCAGTATTTT; cdr3_aa: CASSPGQGTDTQYF
v_call: TRBV7-8; d_call: -; j_call: TRBJ2-7; cdr3_nt: TGTGCCAGCAGCTTAGCGGGAGAAATTTCCTACGAGCAGTACTTC; cdr3_aa: CASSLAGEISYEQYF
v_call: TRBV6-6; d_call: TRBD2; j_call: TRBJ2-7; cdr3_nt: TGTGCCAGCAGCCCGACTAGCGGGCCCTACGAGCAGTACTTC; cdr3_aa: CASSPTSGPYEQYF
v_call: TRBV11-2; d_call: TRBD1; j_call: TRBJ2-2; cdr3_nt: TGTGCCAGCAGCTGGGGCCAGGGGGCCGGAACCGGGGAGCTGTTTTTT; cdr3_aa: CASSWGQGAGTGELFF